What follows are 21 T cell receptor beta chains derived from one specimen sequenced in a study of regulatory T cells in long-lasting Graves disease. Arm-PCR of CDR3 regions and iRepertoire HTBI primers were used to build TCR beta libraries. TCRdb redid the calling of the multiplex PCR reads with MiXCR, one entry per CDR3 protein. This table holds 350,000 to 500,000 distinct CDR3 sequences, around 13% found once. Time point of the sample: newly diagnosed GD, antithyroid drugs for less than 3 months. PBMC RNA was the source of the TCR library. These data also featured in a second study, about T cells in Graves' hyperthyroidism and ophthalmopathy.

The material was peripheral blood mononuclear cells (PBMCs), obtained at new diagnosis, from a patient treated with antithyroid drugs. These receptor sequences come from a woman in her fifties or sixties with Graves disease.

This clonotype came up many times. The chain recombines TRBV28 with TRBJ2-7; D is perhaps TRBD1 (6 bases). Germline V gives CDR1 MDHEN, CDR2 SYDVKM. The V gene lost 10 bases and the J gene lost 3 bases, with 16 bases spanning the gap. This CDR3 spans 13 amino acids. The CDR3 reads CATTLTGGYEQYF. The CDR3, as DNA: TGTGCCACTACTCTGACAGGTGGCTACGAGCAGTACTTC.

This clonotype has a count of ten or more. The chain uses TRBV6-1 and TRBJ1-2; TRBD1 aligns across 11 bases. The CDR3 runs 15 residues. With 7 bases clipped from V and 4 bases from J, the junction kept 8 bases outside the gene matches. CDR1 is MNHNS and CDR2 is SASEGT in the germline V gene. Here the CDR3 reads CASTRDRGDGYGYTF. The CDR3 bases are TGTGCCAGCACCCGGGACAGGGGGGATGGCTATGGCTACACCTTC.

The chain has TRBV6-5 and TRBJ2-5, with D tentatively TRBD1 (5 bases). The CDR3 runs 14 residues. Trimming pared 0 bases from V and 4 bases from J, leaving 9 bases between. From germline, CDR1 is MNHEY and CDR2 SVGAGI. In nucleotides, the CDR3 is TGTGCCAGCAGTTACTCGTCAGGGCCAGAGACCCAGTACTTC. The encoded protein is CASSYSSGPETQYF.

The CDR3 DNA is TGCAGTGCTAGAGATAGCGGGACCTACAATGAGCAGTTCTTC. Its protein is CSARDSGTYNEQFF. The chain recombines TRBV20-1 with TRBJ2-1, with 8 bases that match TRBD2. The V and J ends lost 0 bases and 2 bases, in that order; junction bases with no gene match: 0. Germline V gene data show CDR1 as DFQATT and CDR2 as SNEGSKA (reference sequence). CDR3 length equals 14 residues.

The table lists this clonotype with a few counts. The chain combines TRBV30 with TRBJ2-5; D gene ambiguous. The V and J ends lost 5 bases and 3 bases respectively, with 10 bases between them. Germline V gene sequence: CDR1 GTSNPN, CDR2 SVGIG (reference sequence). This CDR3 is built from 12 residues. The CDR3 sequence is CAWSGTEETQYF. The DNA of the CDR3 is TGTGCCTGGTCAGGCACTGAAGAGACCCAGTACTTC.

This chain's CDR3 is CASSRTGGAETQYF. CDR3 sequence (DNA): TGTGCCAGCAGTCGGACAGGGGGCGCCGAGACCCAGTACTTC. V usage is TRBV28 and J usage is TRBJ2-5; TRBD1 matches at 11 bases. Germline loops: CDR1 MDHEN, CDR2 SYDVKM. Trimming cost V 5 bases and J 5 bases; bases outside gene matches: 4. The CDR3 extends over 14 amino acids.

Many counts were recorded for this clonotype. The chain has TRBV3-1 and TRBJ1-2, with 10 bases lining up with TRBD1. Germline loops: CDR1 LGHDT, CDR2 YNNKEL (reference sequence). CDR3 length: 17 residues. The V segment lost 0 bases and the J segment 6 bases; nucleotides outside the gene matches: 10. CDR3 sequence: CASSQDARTGGSNGYTF. The DNA for the CDR3 is TGTGCCAGCAGCCAAGATGCTCGGACAGGGGGTAGTAATGGCTACACCTTC.

Many counts were recorded for this clonotype. The chain carries TRBV12-3 or TRBV12-4 and TRBJ2-1; D gene uncertain. The V end was cut by 6 bases, the J end by 4 bases, with 16 bases between. There are 15 residues in the CDR3. CDR3 DNA sequence: TGTGCCAGCAGCCGTGGCGGAGATAATTACAATGAGCAGTTCTTC. Protein: CASSRGGDNYNEQFF.

In its sample, this clonotype was seen many times. The chain combines TRBV10-3 with TRBJ2-1, with D unresolved. From germline, CDR1 is ENHRY and CDR2 SYGVKD. The CDR3 runs to 15 residues. V was clipped by 6 bases and J by 5 bases, with 17 bases between them. This CDR3 is CAISRSQLGDNEQFF. CDR3 sequence (DNA): TGTGCCATCAGCCGATCCCAGCTAGGCGACAATGAGCAGTTCTTC.

The chain is built from TRBV19 and TRBJ2-3, with D uncertain. In germline, CDR1 is LNHDA, CDR2 SQIVND (reference sequence). This CDR3 has 13 amino acids. Trimming left V 1 base short and J 6 bases short, with 8 bases between. The CDR3 DNA reads TGTGCCAGTAGTATAGTAACACGGGATACGCAGTATTTT. Its protein is CASSIVTRDTQYF. Combining the CDR3 with reference TRBV19 and TRBJ2-3 gives the whole variable domain DGGITQSPKYLFRKEGQNVTLSCEQNLNHDAMYWYRQDPGQGLRLIYYSQIVNDFQKGDIAEGYSVSREKKESFPLTVTSAQKNPTAFYLCASSIVTRDTQYFGPGTRLTVL.

This clonotype came up a few times. The V and J genes are TRBV28 and TRBJ2-6; a weak D match, TRBD1 (5 bases). Germline-derived CDR1 and CDR2 are MDHEN and SYDVKM. This CDR3 has 16 amino acids. V was cut by 3 bases and J by 4 bases, with 13 bases left in between. The CDR3 loop reads CASSLHDSPGANVLTF. CDR3 in DNA: TGTGCCAGCAGTTTGCACGACAGCCCCGGGGCCAACGTCCTGACTTTC.

The chain has TRBV20-1 and TRBJ2-1; 14 nucleotides match TRBD2. The CDR3 contains 15 residues. V lost 5 bases to trimming and J lost 3 bases; unmatched junction nucleotides: 3. CDR1 and CDR2 (germline): DFQATT, SNEGSKA (reference sequence). The CDR3 reads CSAPGTSGSYNEQFF. CDR3 DNA: TGCAGTGCTCCCGGGACTAGCGGGAGCTACAATGAGCAGTTCTTC.

This clonotype was detected ten times or more. The chain uses TRBV28 and TRBJ2-7; D may be TRBD1 (6 bases). This CDR3 region has 15 residues. Per germline, CDR1 MDHEN and CDR2 SYDVKM. Trimming left V 5 bases short and J 4 bases short, with 18 bases between. In DNA, the CDR3 is TGTGCCAGCAGTACCAGGGGTTGGGGAAGGTACGAGCAGTACTTC. Amino acids: CASSTRGWGRYEQYF.

In its sample, this clonotype was seen many times. V is TRBV6-2 or TRBV6-3 and J is TRBJ2-7; possibly TRBD1 or TRBD2 for D (6 bases each). Germline assignment: CDR1 MNHEY and CDR2 SVGEGT. CDR3 length: 21 amino acids. Deletions cut 5 bases from V and 1 base from J, with 33 bases between. CDR3 amino acids: CASSGGGVGRSGQSVSYEQYF. The CDR3 DNA is TGTGCCAGCAGTGGAGGGGGAGTAGGACGATCCGGCCAGTCCGTGTCCTACGAGCAGTACTTC.

This clonotype was recorded many times. The junction does not match germline at one end; this may be a read error. This chain uses TRBV5-1 with TRBJ2-2; D gene uncertain. The V gene's germline CDR1 is SGHRS and CDR2 YFSETQ. The CDR3 runs to 11 residues. CDR3 bases: TGTGCCAGCAGTTTATCGGGGGAGCTGTTTTTT. It is translated as CASSLSGELFF. Using reference TRBV5-1 and TRBJ2-2 for the parts outside the CDR3, the full variable domain is KAGVTQTPRYLIKTRGQQVTLSCSPISGHRSVSWYQQTPGQGLQFLFEYFSETQRNKGNFPGRFSGRQFSNSRSEMNVSTLELGDSALYLCASSLSGELFFGEGSRLTVL.

On this clonotype itself: This clone may be a read error of a much larger clone one base away. The conserved closing phenylalanine or tryptophan is absent in this CDR3, likely reflecting a read error. The chain links TRBV30 to TRBJ2-3, with no clear D. The CDR3 consists of 13 residues. The V gene's germline CDR1 is GTSNPN and CDR2 SVGIG (reference sequence). The V end was cut by 4 bases, the J end by 1 base, with 9 bases between. The CDR3 protein is CAWNLGGTDTQYL. CDR3 sequence (DNA): TGTGCCTGGAACCTAGGAGGCACAGATACGCAGTATCTT.

This clonotype came up many times. The chain has TRBV9 and TRBJ1-1; 10 nucleotides align to TRBD1. V was clipped by 4 bases and J by 3 bases; unmatched bases: 15. Germline CDR1 and CDR2: SGDLS and YYNGEE. This CDR3 contains 18 residues. The CDR3 DNA reads as TGTGCCAGCAGCCCCCGGTCCGGGACAGGGGAGGCGGACACTGAAGCTTTCTTT. Translating gives CASSPRSGTGEADTEAFF.

The V gene is TRBV28, the J gene TRBJ2-5; a possible D gene is TRBD2 (7 bases). The CDR3 sequence is 16 residues long. Trimming shortened V by 1 base and J by 5 bases, and 17 bases separated the two germline ends. Germline loops: CDR1 MDHEN, CDR2 SYDVKM. This CDR3 is CASSLYGTKRGETQYF. CDR3 in DNA: TGTGCCAGCAGTTTATACGGGACTAAGAGGGGGGAGACCCAGTACTTC.

The V gene is TRBV4-2, the J gene TRBJ1-3; D is unclear. The V end lost 0 bases, the J end lost 0 bases, and 9 bases lay between the germline ends. Germline V CDR1 and CDR2: LGHNA, YNFKEQ. This CDR3 comprises 16 residues. In DNA, the CDR3 is TGTGCCAGCAGCCAAGATTCGGGATACTCTGGAAACACCATATATTTT. It encodes CASSQDSGYSGNTIYF.

CDR3 sequence (DNA): TGCGCCAGCAGCTCCACCGGGACAGGGGGGCGGGAGCAGTACTTC. This codes for CASSSTGTGGREQYF. V usage is TRBV5-1 and J usage is TRBJ2-7; TRBD1 agrees at 11 bases. V shed 3 bases and J 7 bases; nucleotides not matched to a gene: 9. The CDR3 consists of 15 residues. The V gene's germline CDR1 is SGHRS and CDR2 YFSETQ.

For this clonotype: It is likely a read error, because the conserved phenylalanine at the end of the CDR3 is missing. The gene calls are TRBV19 and TRBJ2-7; 10 nucleotides match TRBD1. The junction had 6 bases not matched to a gene; V was cut back by 3 bases and J by 4 bases. Germline CDR1 reads LNHDA; CDR2 reads SQIVND (reference sequence). The CDR3 totals 15 residues. CDR3 sequence: CASSIAGTGAYEQYS. The CDR3, as DNA: TGTGCCAGTAGTATTGCCGGGACAGGGGCGTACGAGCAGTACTCC.